This T cell receptor (beta chain) originates from a study of naive and memory T cell subsets. General study findings and limits: Over 95% of naive TCR sequences appeared only once after error correction, unlike memory subsets.

The CDR3 contains 17 residues. Trimming cost V 2 bases and J 3 bases; bases outside gene matches: 9. Per germline, CDR1 SGHRS and CDR2 YFSETQ. An equimolar mix of two oligonucleotides served as the beta constant-region primer for TRBC1 and TRBC2. The cDNA 3' end received a ligated single-stranded oligonucleotide carrying the SP2 primer and a 12-nucleotide UMI. Nested alpha and beta constant-region primers with the SP2 primer drove four PCR rounds on ligated cDNA. TCRdb reprocessed the UMI-ligation and nested PCR reads with MiXCR, giving one entry per CDR3 protein. The sample records roughly 91,000 distinct CDR3 sequences, about an eighth being singletons. Concerning this clonotype itself: Antigen unknown.

After the first PCR, alpha and beta chain libraries were processed separately. This sequence joins TRBV5-1 and TRBJ2-1, with TRBD2 matching 9 bases. Specimen: central memory CD4+ T cells from blood. The TCR originated in a human donor in good health. CDR3 sequence reads: CASSFETGREGYNEQFF. CDR3 nucleotide sequence: TGCGCCAGCAGCTTTGAAACGGGGCGGGAGGGCTACAATGAGCAGTTCTTC.